The T cell receptor beta chain under discussion was sequenced for a study of T cell responses to AZD1222 COVID-19 vaccine. Study-level results: Baseline seropositivity occurred in only a handful of AZD1222 recipients. Females outnumbered males among donors, who were mostly white British; clonal diversity was possibly underestimated. Dominant CD4 TCR responses targeted spike regions 160-218 and 743-854. Repertoires in all cases were sampled only once the peak T cell response had passed.

V was shortened by 5 bases and J by 7 bases, with 16 bases between the two germline ends. In germline, CDR1 is SGHAT, CDR2 FQNNGV. This CDR3 comprises 14 residues. Some clones are missing from TCRdb's copy, which holds only in-frame ones; the method was immunoSEQ multiplex PCR. The sample records roughly 120,000 clones, roughly 89% being singletons. Points on this clone: What it recognizes is unknown.

V and J are TRBV11-2 and TRBJ2-3; the D gene is possibly TRBD2 (5 bases). This receptor was identified in an adult who received the AZD1222 COVID-19 vaccine. Sequences were derived from peripheral blood, sampled 28 days after the second AZD1222 dose. The CDR3 sequence is CASSPLGGRYTQYF. CDR3 in DNA: TGTGCCAGCAGCCCACTCGGAGGCAGATATACGCAGTATTTT.